A selection of T cell receptor beta chains follows, all from one sample in a study of response to subunit inactivated influenza vaccine. TCRdb called the RT-PCR reads again in MiXCR, with one record for every CDR3 protein. The table has a few hundred thousand distinct CDR3 sequences, 21% seen once. The specimen comprised PBMCs from blood, sampled approximately 20 months after vaccination. Receptor source: a man aged 50 to 69 who received an inactivated influenza vaccine. The CDR3 runs from the conserved cysteine through the conserved F or W. D genes are given only for firm matches. Clone size is not always given. Where it is, it says once, few, many or a class for expanded clones.

abundance	v_gene	j_gene	d_gene	CDR3aa	CDR3nt
few	TRBV6-5	TRBJ1-1	.	CASSYSMRMNTEAFF	TGTGCCAGCAGTTACTCGATGAGGATGAACACTGAAGCTTTCTTT
few	TRBV5-1	TRBJ2-1	TRBD2	CASSPDGLASYNEQFF	TGCGCCAGCAGCCCGGATGGACTAGCCTCCTACAATGAGCAGTTCTTC
.	TRBV20-1	TRBJ1-1	.	CSARGAVVNTEAFF	TGCAGTGCTAGGGGGGCGGTGGTGAACACTGAAGCTTTCTTT
.	TRBV9	TRBJ1-4	TRBD1	CASSRLTGGKLFF	TGTGCCAGCAGCCGTTTGACAGGGGGAAAACTGTTTTTT
few	TRBV3-1	TRBJ2-1	TRBD1	CASSQVTGQGISEQFF	TGTGCCAGCAGCCAAGTCACAGGACAGGGTATTAGTGAGCAGTTCTTC
few	TRBV14	TRBJ2-3	TRBD2	CASSQDFWTSGGPSTDTQYF	TGTGCCAGCAGCCAAGATTTCTGGACTAGCGGGGGGCCTAGCACAGATACGCAGTATTTT
.	TRBV5-1	TRBJ1-1	.	CASSNPQGMNTEAFF	TGCGCCAGCAGCAACCCACAGGGCATGAACACTGAAGCTTTCTTT
few	TRBV7-9	TRBJ1-5	.	CASSRDISNQPQHF	TGTGCCAGCAGCCGGGACATTAGCAATCAGCCCCAGCATTTT
once	TRBV6-5	TRBJ2-2	.	CASSYSGGMGTGELFF	TGTGCCAGCAGTTACTCTGGGGGCATGGGGACCGGGGAGCTGTTTTTT
.	TRBV10-3	TRBJ2-3	TRBD2	CAIAGGADTQYF	TGTGCCATCGCGGGGGGGGCAGATACGCAGTATTTT
few	TRBV3-1	TRBJ2-5	.	CASSPTDVQETQYF	TGTGCCAGCAGCCCGACGGACGTCCAAGAGACCCAGTACTTC
few	TRBV10-3	TRBJ2-4	.	CAISDSIAKNIQYF	TGTGCCATCAGTGATAGTATAGCCAAAAACATTCAGTACTTC
few	TRBV7-9	TRBJ1-2	.	CASSLAVGGYTF	TGTGCCAGCAGCTTAGCCGTGGGGGGCTACACCTTC
.	TRBV7-8	TRBJ1-4	TRBD1	CASSFRTGVEKLFF	TGTGCCAGCAGCTTTCGGACAGGGGTCGAAAAACTGTTTTTT
few	TRBV2	TRBJ2-1	.	CASKGGRAWASSYNEQFF	TGTGCCAGCAAAGGAGGCCGGGCGTGGGCCAGCTCCTACAATGAGCAGTTCTTC
.	TRBV5-1	TRBJ2-3	TRBD2	CASSPGAGVADTQYF	TGCGCCAGCAGCCCCGGAGCGGGGGTGGCAGATACGCAGTATTTT
.	TRBV5-4	TRBJ2-5	.	CASSVRDITQETQYF	TGTGCCAGCAGCGTCCGGGACATAACCCAAGAGACCCAGTACTTC
.	TRBV28	TRBJ2-4	TRBD2	CASSFGGGLAKNIQYF	TGTGCCAGCAGTTTCGGGGGGGGGCTAGCCAAAAACATTCAGTACTTC
few	TRBV9	TRBJ2-5	TRBD1	CASSPGQGLRETQYF	TGTGCCAGCAGCCCGGGACAGGGTCTTCGAGAGACCCAGTACTTC
.	TRBV10-3	TRBJ2-5	TRBD2	CAISDGTRVETQYF	TGTGCCATCAGTGACGGGACTAGAGTAGAGACCCAGTACTTC
few	TRBV6-5	TRBJ1-2	.	CASSYSSLANYGYTF	TGTGCCAGCAGTTACTCGTCCCTAGCTAACTATGGCTACACCTTC
.	TRBV28	TRBJ2-1	TRBD1	CASSSGGQRYNEQFF	TGTGCCAGCAGTTCAGGGGGCCAACGTTACAATGAGCAGTTCTTC
.	TRBV27	TRBJ2-7	.	CASSLIAPGYEQYF	TGTGCCAGCAGTTTAATCGCCCCGGGGTACGAGCAGTACTTC
.	TRBV5-1	TRBJ1-1	.	CASSERAGSANTEAFF	TGCGCCAGCAGCGAAAGAGCAGGGTCGGCGAACACTGAAGCTTTCTTT
.	TRBV6-2/TRBV6-3	TRBJ2-7	.	CASSYTRGNEQYF	TGTGCCAGCAGTTACACCAGGGGAAACGAGCAGTACTTC
.	TRBV20-1	TRBJ2-7	TRBD1	CSAGQGYEQYF	TGCAGTGCAGGACAGGGCTACGAGCAGTACTTC
.	TRBV20-1	TRBJ2-3	TRBD2	CSASRTSGRGGTDTQYF	TGCAGTGCTTCCCGGACTAGCGGGAGGGGGGGCACAGATACGCAGTATTTT
many	TRBV2	TRBJ1-2	.	CASSDGQFYGYTF	TGTGCCAGCAGTGATGGACAGTTCTATGGCTACACCTTC
.	TRBV27	TRBJ2-5	TRBD2	CASSFGSGGRETQYF	TGTGCCAGCAGTTTTGGGTCGGGGGGGAGAGAGACCCAGTACTTC
.	TRBV6-5	TRBJ2-7	TRBD1	CASSYSLPLQGNPYEQYF	TGTGCCAGCAGTTACTCACTACCCTTACAGGGGAACCCCTACGAGCAGTACTTC
many	TRBV7-8	TRBJ1-4	.	CASSRRGELGLFF	TGTGCCAGCAGCCGCCGGGGGGAATTGGGACTGTTTTTT
.	TRBV6-5	TRBJ2-7	.	CASSSSVTAGQYF	TGTGCCAGCAGTTCCTCCGTCACGGCAGGGCAGTACTTC
.	TRBV20-1	TRBJ2-3	TRBD1	CSARDPRTGTTVDTQYF	TGCAGTGCTAGAGATCCCCGGACAGGGACGACTGTGGATACGCAGTATTTT
.	TRBV7-3	TRBJ2-3	.	CASSPSGLITDTQYF	TGTGCCAGCAGCCCATCGGGACTTATCACAGATACGCAGTATTTT
few	TRBV5-4	TRBJ1-2	TRBD1	CASRTGGVHYGYTF	TGTGCCAGCAGGACAGGGGGCGTTCACTATGGCTACACCTTC
many	TRBV29-1	TRBJ1-1	.	CSVRDWMNTEAFF	TGCAGCGTAAGGGACTGGATGAACACTGAAGCTTTCTTT
.	TRBV19	TRBJ1-1	.	CASSIETSEAFF	TGTGCCAGTAGTATAGAAACCTCTGAAGCTTTCTTT
.	TRBV10-2	TRBJ1-3	.	CASAYSGPAAGNTIYF	TGCGCCAGCGCCTACTCCGGGCCGGCCGCTGGAAACACCATATATTTT
.	TRBV4-2	TRBJ2-7	.	CASSQGSGSYEQYF	TGTGCCAGCAGCCAAGGGTCTGGATCCTACGAGCAGTACTTC
.	TRBV12-3/TRBV12-4	TRBJ2-4	.	CASSLVRNIQYF	TGTGCCAGCAGTTTGGTCAGAAACATTCAGTACTTC